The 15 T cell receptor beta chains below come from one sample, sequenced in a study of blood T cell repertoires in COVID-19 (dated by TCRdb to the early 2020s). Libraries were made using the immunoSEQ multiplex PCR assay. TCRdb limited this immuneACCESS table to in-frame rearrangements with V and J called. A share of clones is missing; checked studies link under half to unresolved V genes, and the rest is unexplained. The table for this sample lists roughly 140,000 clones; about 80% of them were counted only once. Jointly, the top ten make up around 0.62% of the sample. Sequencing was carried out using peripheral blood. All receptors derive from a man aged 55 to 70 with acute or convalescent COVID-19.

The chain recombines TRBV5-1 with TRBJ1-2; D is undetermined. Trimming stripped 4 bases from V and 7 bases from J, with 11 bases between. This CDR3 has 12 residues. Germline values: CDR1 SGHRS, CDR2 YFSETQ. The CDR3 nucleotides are TGCGCCAGCAGCGAATCTGAGGGTGGCTACACCTTC. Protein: CASSESEGGYTF. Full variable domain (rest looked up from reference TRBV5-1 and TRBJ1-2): KAGVTQTPRYLIKTRGQQVTLSCSPISGHRSVSWYQQTPGQGLQFLFEYFSETQRNKGNFPGRFSGRQFSNSRSEMNVSTLELGDSALYLCASSESEGGYTFGSGTRLTVV.

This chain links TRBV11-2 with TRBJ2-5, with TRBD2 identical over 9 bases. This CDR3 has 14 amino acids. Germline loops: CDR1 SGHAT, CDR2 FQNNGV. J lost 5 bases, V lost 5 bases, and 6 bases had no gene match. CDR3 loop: CASSPAGGRETQYF. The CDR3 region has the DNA TGTGCCAGCAGCCCCGCGGGAGGGCGGGAGACCCAGTACTTC. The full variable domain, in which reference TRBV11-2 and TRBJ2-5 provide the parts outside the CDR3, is EAGVAQSPRYKIIEKRQSVAFWCNPISGHATLYWYQQILGQGPKLLIQFQNNGVVDDSQLPKDRFSAERLKGVDSTLKIQPAKLEDSAVYLCASSPAGGRETQYFGPGTRLLVL.

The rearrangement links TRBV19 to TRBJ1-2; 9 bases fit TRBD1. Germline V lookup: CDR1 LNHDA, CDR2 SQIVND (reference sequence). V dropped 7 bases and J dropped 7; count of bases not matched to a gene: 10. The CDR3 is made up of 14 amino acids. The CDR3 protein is CASNKPGQGIGYTF. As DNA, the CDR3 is TGTGCCAGTAACAAACCGGGACAGGGCATTGGCTACACCTTC.

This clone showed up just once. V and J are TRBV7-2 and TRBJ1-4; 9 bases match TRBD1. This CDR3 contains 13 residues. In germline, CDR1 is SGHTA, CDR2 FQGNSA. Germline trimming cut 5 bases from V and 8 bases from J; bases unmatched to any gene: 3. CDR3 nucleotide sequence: TGTGCCAGCAGCCGACAGGGGGGCGAAAAACTGTTTTTT. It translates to CASSRQGGEKLFF.

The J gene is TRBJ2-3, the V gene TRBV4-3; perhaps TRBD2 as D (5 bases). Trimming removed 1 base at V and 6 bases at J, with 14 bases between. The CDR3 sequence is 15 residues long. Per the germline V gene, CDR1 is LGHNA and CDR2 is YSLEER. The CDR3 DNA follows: TGCGCCAGCAGCCAAGGAGGGTACGGAAGGGATACGCAGTATTTT. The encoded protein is CASSQGGYGRDTQYF.

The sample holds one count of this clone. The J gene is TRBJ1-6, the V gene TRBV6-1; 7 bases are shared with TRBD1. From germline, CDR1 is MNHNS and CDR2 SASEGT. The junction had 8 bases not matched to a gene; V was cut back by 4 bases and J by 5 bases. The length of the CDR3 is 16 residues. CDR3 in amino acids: CASSVSTQGDNSPLHF. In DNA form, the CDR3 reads TGTGCCAGCAGTGTTTCCACCCAGGGGGATAATTCACCCCTCCACTTT.

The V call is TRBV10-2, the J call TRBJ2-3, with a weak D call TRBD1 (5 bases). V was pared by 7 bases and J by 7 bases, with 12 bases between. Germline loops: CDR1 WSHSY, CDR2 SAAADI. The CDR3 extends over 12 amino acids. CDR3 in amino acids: CASIGEANTQYF. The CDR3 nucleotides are TGCGCCAGCATAGGGGAAGCAAATACGCAGTATTTT.

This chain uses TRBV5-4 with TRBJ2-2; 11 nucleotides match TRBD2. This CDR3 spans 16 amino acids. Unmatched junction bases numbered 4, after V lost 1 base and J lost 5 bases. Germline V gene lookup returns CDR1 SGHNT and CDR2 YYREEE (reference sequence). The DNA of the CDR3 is TGTGCCAGCAGCTTGACTAGCGGGAGTTTTACCGGGGAGCTGTTTTTT. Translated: CASSLTSGSFTGELFF.

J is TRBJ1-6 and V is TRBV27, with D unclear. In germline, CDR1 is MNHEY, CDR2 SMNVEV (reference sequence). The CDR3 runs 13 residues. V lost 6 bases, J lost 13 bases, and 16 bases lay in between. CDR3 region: CASSGVNMLPLHF. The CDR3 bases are TGTGCCAGCAGCGGGGTAAATATGCTTCCCCTCCACTTT.

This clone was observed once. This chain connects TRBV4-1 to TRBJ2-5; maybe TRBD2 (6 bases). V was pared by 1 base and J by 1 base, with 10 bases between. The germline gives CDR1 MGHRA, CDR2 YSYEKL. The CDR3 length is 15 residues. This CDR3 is CASSQAGLSQETQYF. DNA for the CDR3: TGCGCCAGCAGCCAAGCGGGACTCTCCCAAGAGACCCAGTACTTC.

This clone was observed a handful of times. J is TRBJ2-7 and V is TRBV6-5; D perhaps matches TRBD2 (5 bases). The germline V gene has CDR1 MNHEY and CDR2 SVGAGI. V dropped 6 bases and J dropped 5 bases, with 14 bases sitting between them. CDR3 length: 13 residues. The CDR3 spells CASRYPLGNEQYF. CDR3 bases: TGTGCCAGCAGGTACCCTCTCGGGAACGAGCAGTACTTC.

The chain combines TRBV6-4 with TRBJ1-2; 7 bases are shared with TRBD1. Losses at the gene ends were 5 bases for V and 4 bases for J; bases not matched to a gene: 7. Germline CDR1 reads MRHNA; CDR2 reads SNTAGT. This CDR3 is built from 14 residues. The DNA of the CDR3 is TGTGCCAGCAGTCCCGAGGGGGCTCGCTATGGCTACACCTTC. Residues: CASSPEGARYGYTF.

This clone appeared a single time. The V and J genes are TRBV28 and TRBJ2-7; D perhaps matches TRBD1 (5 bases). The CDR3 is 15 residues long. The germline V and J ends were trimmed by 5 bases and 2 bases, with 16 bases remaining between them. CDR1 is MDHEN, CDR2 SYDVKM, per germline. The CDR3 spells CASSPLGHFPYEQYF. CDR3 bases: TGTGCCAGCAGTCCTCTCGGACATTTCCCCTACGAGCAGTACTTC. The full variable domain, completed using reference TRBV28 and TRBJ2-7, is DVKVTQSSRYLVKRTGEKVFLECVQDMDHENMFWYRQDPGLGLRLIYFSYDVKMKEKGDIPEGYSVSREKKERFSLILESASTNQTSMYLCASSPLGHFPYEQYFGPGTRLTVT.

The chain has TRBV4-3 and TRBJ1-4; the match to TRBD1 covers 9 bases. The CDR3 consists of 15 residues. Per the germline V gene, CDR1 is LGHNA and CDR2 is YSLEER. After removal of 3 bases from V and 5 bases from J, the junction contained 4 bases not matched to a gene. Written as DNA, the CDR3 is TGCGCCAGCAGCCAGGTGGACAGGGGAAATGAAAAACTGTTTTTT. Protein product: CASSQVDRGNEKLFF.

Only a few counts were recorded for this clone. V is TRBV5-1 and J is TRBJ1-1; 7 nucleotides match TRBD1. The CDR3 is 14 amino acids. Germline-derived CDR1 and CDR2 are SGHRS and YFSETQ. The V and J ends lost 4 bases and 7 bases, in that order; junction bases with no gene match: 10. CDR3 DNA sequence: TGCGCCAGCAGCCCTCTGCCAGGGGGGTTTGAAGCTTTCTTT. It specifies CASSPLPGGFEAFF.